This T cell receptor beta chain was sequenced in a study of human T cells and chemical hapten exposure. Study-wide context: 2% DPC was applied to about 2 cm by about 2 cm of upper inner arm skin for sensitization.

The sample holds many counts of this clonotype. Its antigen remains unknown. The CDR3 totals 17 residues. J gave up 6 bases and V 6 bases, and 15 bases lay outside the gene matches. CDR1 and CDR2 (germline): MDHEN, SYDVKM. TCRdb used MiXCR to reprocess the RACE reads, holding one entry per CDR3 protein. The sample has more than 55,000 distinct CDR3 sequences, 9.9% seen once. The study, taken as a whole, reports: There was no change with DPC sensitization in TCRs above 1 in 1000 frequency. Relative to controls, expanded TCRs formed significantly more large CDR3 similarity clusters.

Time point indicated: pre-sensitization, week 0. The treatment here: therapeutic diphenylcyclopropenone sensitization with weekly scalp DPC. Venepuncture was done earlier than the placement of each patch test. Material: whole blood, obtained in connection with sensitization to the hapten diphenylcyclopropenone (DPC). This rearrangement joins TRBV28 to TRBJ2-1; TRBD2 matches 9 bases. This sequence originates from a middle-aged man with alopecia areata. Some clones in this sample may be carry-over from other donors' samples. The CDR3 DNA reads as TGTGCCAGCAGCAGCCCGATTAGCGGGAGATTGGTCAATGAGCAGTTCTTC. Residues: CASSSPISGRLVNEQFF.